One and the same sample provided the 25 T cell receptor beta chains below, sequenced in a study of T cells after yellow fever vaccination. TCRdb passed the 5' RACE reads through MiXCR, listing each CDR3 protein once. The data contain a few hundred thousand distinct CDR3 sequences, around 10% of them seen just once; the ten biggest clones take up 18%. The specimen was PBMCs, collected on the day of the first yellow fever vaccination. Source of these receptors: a man between 18 and 35 years old who received the YFV17D yellow fever vaccine.

The rearrangement joins TRBV11-2 to TRBJ2-6; tentatively, D is TRBD1 or TRBD2 (6 bases each). CDR1 is SGHAT and CDR2 is FQNNGV in the germline V gene. The CDR3 covers 17 residues. V shed 2 bases and J shed 0 bases, with 11 bases lying between them. CDR3 sequence (DNA): TGTGCCAGCAGCTTACGGGGGCTCAGCTCTGGGGCCAACGTCCTGACTTTC. Its translation is CASSLRGLSSGANVLTF.

Within the sample, this clonotype is medium-sized. The V and J genes are TRBV7-9 and TRBJ2-1, with D unclear. V lost 3 bases and J 12 bases, leaving 9 bases between the germline ends. This CDR3 is built from 11 residues. Germline V CDR1 and CDR2: SEHNR, FQNEAQ (reference sequence). CDR3 region: CASSFNRRQFF. In nucleotides, the CDR3 is TGTGCCAGCAGCTTCAATCGGAGGCAGTTCTTC.

Ten or more counts support this clonotype. This chain joins TRBV5-1 and TRBJ1-4, with D possibly TRBD1 on 5 matching bases. Trimming stripped 0 bases from V and 6 bases from J, with 12 bases between. The V gene's germline CDR1 is SGHRS and CDR2 YFSETQ. This CDR3 is built from 15 residues. The CDR3 spells CASSLVGGRYEKLFF. The CDR3 bases are TGCGCCAGCAGCTTGGTCGGGGGACGGTATGAAAAACTGTTTTTT. Full variable domain (outside the CDR3, taken from reference TRBV5-1 and TRBJ1-4): KAGVTQTPRYLIKTRGQQVTLSCSPISGHRSVSWYQQTPGQGLQFLFEYFSETQRNKGNFPGRFSGRQFSNSRSEMNVSTLELGDSALYLCASSLVGGRYEKLFFGSGTQLSVL.

This clonotype showed up just a few times. The rearrangement uses TRBV5-1 and TRBJ1-1; no firm D call. Deletions cut 2 bases from V and 3 bases from J, with 17 bases between. There are 16 residues in the CDR3. Germline V gene lookup returns CDR1 SGHRS and CDR2 YFSETQ. CDR3 in amino acids: CASSFEPWTEDTEAFF. The CDR3 nucleotides are TGCGCCAGCAGCTTCGAGCCCTGGACGGAGGACACTGAAGCTTTCTTT.

V is TRBV7-9 and J is TRBJ1-1, with 8 bases lining up with TRBD1. Germline CDR1 and CDR2: SEHNR and FQNEAQ (reference sequence). Trimming cost V 0 bases and J 4 bases; bases outside gene matches: 4. The CDR3 loop spans 15 amino acids. The CDR3 loop reads CASSLATGVGTEAFF. CDR3 DNA sequence: TGTGCCAGCAGCTTAGCGACAGGGGTGGGCACTGAAGCTTTCTTT.

V usage is TRBV6-2 or TRBV6-3 and J usage is TRBJ2-3, with D hard to call. The CDR3 length is 12 residues. Germline CDR1 is MNHEY and CDR2 is SVGEGT. Trimming stripped 8 bases from V and 1 base from J, with 7 bases between. The CDR3 loop is CASFSGTDTQYF. The CDR3, as DNA: TGTGCCAGCTTTTCGGGCACAGATACGCAGTATTTT.

V and J are TRBV4-1 and TRBJ1-2, with a possible D match to TRBD1 (5 bases). V was pared by 2 bases and J by 3 bases, with 16 bases between. CDR1 is MGHRA, CDR2 YSYEKL, per germline. This CDR3 is built from 16 residues. CDR3 nucleotides: TGCGCCAGCAGCCAACCCGGGAGGGGCCGGGACTATGGCTACACCTTC. Protein: CASSQPGRGRDYGYTF.

In this sample, this clonotype turned up many times. This chain joins TRBV12-3 or TRBV12-4 and TRBJ2-1; D call uncertain. The CDR3 is 12 residues long. V was cut by 5 bases and J by 15 bases, with 17 bases left in between. CDR3 amino acids: CASSTWTTSVFF. The CDR3 DNA follows: TGTGCCAGCAGTACATGGACCACTTCGGTGTTCTTC.

A few counts support this clonotype. This chain connects TRBV4-3 to TRBJ1-2, with TRBD1 matching over 10 bases. With 6 bases clipped from V and 5 bases from J, the junction kept 6 bases outside the gene matches. Germline V gives CDR1 LGHNA, CDR2 YSLEER. The CDR3 is 14 amino acids. The CDR3: CASRRQGAKYGYTF. The CDR3 nucleotides read TGCGCCAGCAGGAGACAGGGGGCGAAGTATGGCTACACCTTC.

This clonotype was observed at least ten times. The rearrangement uses TRBV5-1 and TRBJ1-1; D is uncertain. The V gene lost 4 bases and the J gene lost 0 bases, with 4 bases spanning the gap. This CDR3 spans 12 amino acids. Per the germline V gene, CDR1 is SGHRS and CDR2 is YFSETQ. CDR3 sequence reads: CASSPVNTEAFF. CDR3 nucleotide sequence: TGCGCCAGCAGCCCGGTGAACACTGAAGCTTTCTTT.

The gene calls are TRBV6-2 or TRBV6-3 and TRBJ2-7; TRBD1 matches at 8 bases. V trimming: 6 bases; J trimming: 9 bases; junction bases outside the gene matches: 13. Looked up from germline, CDR1 is MNHEY and CDR2 is SVGEGT. CDR3 length equals 14 residues. CDR3 amino acids: CASSPQGARERQYF. CDR3 bases: TGTGCCAGCAGCCCGCAGGGGGCCCGGGAGAGGCAGTACTTC.

The V gene is TRBV4-3, the J gene TRBJ1-1; the match to TRBD1 covers 9 bases. CDR3 length: 19 residues. CDR1 and CDR2 (germline): LGHNA, YSLEER. Trimming at V came to 0 bases and at J to 1 base, leaving 12 bases not matched to a gene. In nucleotides, the CDR3 is TGCGCCAGCAGCCAAGATAGGGACAGGGACTTACACCGGAACACTGAAGCTTTCTTT. It yields the protein CASSQDRDRDLHRNTEAFF.

V is TRBV4-1 and J is TRBJ1-1; D gene unclear. Germline CDR1 is MGHRA and CDR2 is YSYEKL. There are 18 residues in the CDR3. Trimming removed 1 base at V and 0 bases at J, with 18 bases between. The DNA for the CDR3 is TGCGCCAGCAGCCAAGTCATTCGGCGTAAAAGCATGAACACTGAAGCTTTCTTT. This encodes CASSQVIRRKSMNTEAFF.

This clonotype was picked up a small number of times. The V and J genes are TRBV7-8 and TRBJ1-5, with 12 nucleotides matching TRBD1. This CDR3 region has 17 residues. Germline lookup yields CDR1 SGHVS and CDR2 FQNEAQ. Losses at the gene ends were 6 bases for V and 3 bases for J; bases not matched to a gene: 9. This CDR3 is CASSGTGGRSLNQPQHF. The CDR3 nucleotides read TGTGCCAGCAGTGGGACAGGGGGCCGCAGCCTCAATCAGCCCCAGCATTTT.

This clonotype occurred many times. The CDR3 region is CASRRRPALRVGRDGEAFF. CDR3 nucleotide sequence: TGTGCCAGCAGACGGAGGCCAGCACTCAGGGTAGGACGGGACGGTGAAGCTTTCTTT. V is TRBV6-2 or TRBV6-3 and J is TRBJ1-1, with D possibly matching TRBD1 (5 bases). This CDR3 spans 19 amino acids. CDR1 MNHEY and CDR2 SVGEGT come from the germline V gene. V dropped 6 bases and J dropped 7 bases, with 33 bases sitting between them.

This clonotype has a handful of counts. The chain couples TRBV6-4 to TRBJ2-2; 7 positions match TRBD1. There are 17 residues in the CDR3. After removal of 0 bases from V and 2 bases from J, the junction contained 6 bases not matched to a gene. Germline V gene lookup returns CDR1 MRHNA and CDR2 SNTAGT. The CDR3 nucleotides are TGTGCCAGCAGTGACTCGCATACAGGGGAAAACACCGGGGAGCTGTTTTTT. This codes for CASSDSHTGENTGELFF.

This clonotype has just a few counts. This chain links TRBV6-5 with TRBJ1-1; TRBD1 is a possible D gene (5 bases). The CDR3 is made up of 14 amino acids. The V gene lost 2 bases and the J gene lost 11 bases, with 18 bases spanning the gap. CDR1 and CDR2 (germline): MNHEY, SVGAGI. CDR3 residues: CASSYRPVGVSAFF. DNA of the CDR3: TGTGCCAGCAGTTACCGGCCTGTGGGGGTGAGTGCTTTCTTT.

There are many counts of this clonotype. The V call is TRBV7-9, the J call TRBJ1-1, with D perhaps TRBD1 (6 bases). The V end lost 5 bases, the J end lost 4 bases, and 11 bases lay between the germline ends. Germline values: CDR1 SEHNR, CDR2 FQNEAQ (reference sequence). The CDR3 runs 13 residues. CDR3 loop: CASSQEGGTEAFF. The CDR3 DNA reads TGTGCCAGCAGCCAGGAGGGGGGCACTGAAGCTTTCTTT.

At least ten counts were recorded for this clonotype. This sequence joins TRBV10-3 and TRBJ1-3; no definite D call. This CDR3 spans 13 amino acids. The ends were cut back, 10 bases at V and 4 bases at J, with 14 bases in the middle. The V gene's germline CDR1 is ENHRY and CDR2 SYGVKD. CDR3 in DNA: TGTGCCAGTATTCCAGCGTCCGGAAACACCATATATTTT. Its protein product is CASIPASGNTIYF.

This clonotype was observed a handful of times. The chain carries TRBV7-2 and TRBJ2-2; no firm D call. V dropped 5 bases and J dropped 3 bases, with 10 bases sitting between them. The length of the CDR3 is 14 residues. CDR1 and CDR2 (germline): SGHTA, FQGNSA. CDR3 loop: CASSEYKDTGELFF. The CDR3 nucleotides read TGTGCCAGCAGCGAATACAAAGACACCGGGGAGCTGTTTTTT.

The sample holds many counts of this clonotype. The chain has TRBV5-5 and TRBJ2-5; D might be TRBD1 (5 bases). This CDR3 comprises 14 residues. In germline, CDR1 is SGHKS, CDR2 YYEKEE (reference sequence). The V end lost 4 bases, the J end lost 1 base, and 11 bases lay between the germline ends. The CDR3 spells CASSRSGAQETQYF. The CDR3 coding sequence is TGTGCCAGCAGCCGCTCTGGGGCCCAAGAGACCCAGTACTTC.

This clonotype was counted between two and nine times. This chain connects TRBV29-1 to TRBJ1-2; D uncertain. This CDR3 region has 13 residues. With 5 bases removed from V and 2 bases from J, the gap between germline ends came to 12 bases. Germline V gene lookup returns CDR1 SQVTM and CDR2 ANQGSEA. The chain's CDR3 is CSVWTGLNYGYTF. DNA of the CDR3: TGCAGCGTTTGGACCGGACTGAACTATGGCTACACCTTC.

This clonotype was found a few times. This rearrangement joins TRBV25-1 to TRBJ2-7; D unresolved. V gave up 4 bases and J gave up 3 bases, with 4 bases separating them. This CDR3 contains 11 residues. Germline V lookup: CDR1 MGHDK, CDR2 SYGVNS. CDR3 amino acids: CASSGYYEQYF. CDR3 in DNA: TGTGCCAGCAGTGGCTACTACGAGCAGTACTTC.

The J gene is TRBJ2-7, the V gene TRBV12-3 or TRBV12-4; D is tentatively TRBD1 or TRBD2 (6 bases each). Between the trimmed V and J ends, which lost 7 bases and 4 bases, there was a span of 20 bases. This CDR3 spans 15 amino acids. CDR3 in amino acids: CASMVGGAPRYEQYF. The CDR3 coding sequence is TGTGCCAGCATGGTCGGGGGCGCCCCAAGGTACGAGCAGTACTTC.

In this sample, this clonotype turned up many times. This chain links TRBV6-2 or TRBV6-3 with TRBJ1-1; no clear D gene. The CDR3 runs to 13 residues. CDR1 MNHEY and CDR2 SVGEGT come from the germline V gene. Trimming pared 6 bases from V and 2 bases from J, leaving 10 bases between. CDR3 nucleotide sequence: TGTGCCAGCAGCCCTAGGATAAACACTGAAGCTTTCTTT. As protein: CASSPRINTEAFF.